This T cell receptor beta chain was sequenced during a study of T-cell memory formation after mild COVID-19. TCRdb re-derived calls from the 5' RACE reads in MiXCR, one entry per CDR3 protein. The sample carries 500,000 to 650,000 distinct CDR3 sequences, roughly 20% recorded once. This clonotype was counted between two and nine times. V lost 4 bases and J 6 bases, leaving 16 bases between the germline ends. The CDR3 runs to 15 residues. Germline loops: CDR1 SGDLS, CDR2 YYNGEE. Input material: PBMCs or a T cell subset sorted from them (not recorded which). This receptor was obtained from an adult woman who had mild COVID-19 (a few samples of this study predate the infection). Cell type and time point are not known. The rearrangement uses TRBV9 and TRBJ2-2; no reliable D call. The CDR3 nucleotides are TGTGCCAGCAGCCCCCTCGGATCTGGACCCGGGGAGCTGTTTTTT. It specifies CASSPLGSGPGELFF.